This is a list of T cell receptor beta chains from one sample in a study of blood T cell repertoires in COVID-19. Assay used: immunoSEQ multiplex PCR; TCRdb lists only in-frame clones, some missing. Seen here are more than 250,000 clones, roughly nine tenths observed once, and the top ten hold around 3.6%. Sequenced input: peripheral blood. The receptors derive from a young man with active or convalescent COVID-19. CDR3s include the opening cysteine and the closing phenylalanine or tryptophan. A D gene is named only where the DNA matches it firmly. Only some rows state a clone size, as once, few, many or a class for expanded clones.

j_gene,abundance,v_gene,d_gene,CDR3aa,CDR3nt
TRBJ2-3,.,TRBV5-1,TRBD2,CASRAGGPADTQYF,TGCGCCAGCAGAGCGGGGGGGCCAGCAGATACGCAGTATTTT
TRBJ1-1,.,TRBV5-1,.,CASSVTLAAGPNTEAFF,TGCGCCAGCAGTGTAACTTTGGCCGCGGGCCCGAACACTGAAGCTTTCTTT
TRBJ1-2,.,TRBV30,TRBD1,CAWSVGGTGLRSYTF,TGTGCCTGGAGTGTAGGGGGGACAGGGCTGAGAAGCTACACCTTC
TRBJ2-5,.,TRBV6-5,TRBD1,CASSYRDREETQYF,TGTGCCAGCAGTTACCGGGACAGGGAAGAGACCCAGTACTTC
TRBJ1-2,.,TRBV3-1/TRBV3-2,TRBD1,CASSQENRGRAGYTF,TGTGCCAGCAGCCAAGAGAACAGGGGCCGCGCTGGCTACACCTTC
TRBJ2-7,.,TRBV5-1,.,CASSLAAGPSYEQYF,TGCGCCAGCAGCTTGGCCGCGGGGCCCTCCTACGAGCAGTACTTC
TRBJ2-3,few,TRBV5-1,TRBD2,CASSFSGGVNTDTQYF,TGCGCCAGCAGCTTCAGCGGGGGGGTCAACACAGATACGCAGTATTTT
TRBJ2-2,once,TRBV15,.,CATSRTDIKYTGELFF,TGTGCCACCAGCAGAACGGACATAAAATACACCGGGGAGCTGTTTTTT
TRBJ1-6,few,TRBV4-2,.,CASSQDRTGTQNSPLHF,TGTGCCAGCAGCCAAGATCGGACCGGGACACAAAATTCACCCCTCCACTTT
TRBJ2-3,once,TRBV3-1/TRBV3-2,.,CASSPSILTSFPDTQYF,TGTGCCAGCAGTCCCTCGATCTTAACTAGCTTCCCAGATACGCAGTATTTT
TRBJ1-2,.,TRBV6-2/TRBV6-3,.,CASSLGEHYGYTF,TGTGCCAGCAGTCTCGGGGAACACTATGGCTACACCTTC
TRBJ1-2,.,TRBV6-5,.,CASTKGGADYGYTF,TGTGCCAGCACCAAAGGGGGGGCTGACTATGGCTACACCTTC
TRBJ2-7,once,TRBV4-1,TRBD1,CASSQDDRVGEQYF,TGCGCCAGCAGCCAAGACGACAGGGTGGGCGAGCAGTACTTC
TRBJ2-7,.,TRBV7-6,.,CASSLWEEDAGNEQYF,TGTGCCAGCAGCCTGTGGGAAGAGGACGCAGGGAACGAGCAGTACTTC
TRBJ2-3,.,TRBV7-2,TRBD2,CASSTPIAGGSTDTQYF,TGTGCCAGCAGCACTCCAATAGCGGGAGGGTCAACAGATACGCAGTATTTT
TRBJ1-1,.,TRBV27,.,CASSLNRNTEAFF,TGTGCCAGCAGTTTGAACAGGAACACTGAAGCTTTCTTT
TRBJ2-5,.,TRBV30,.,CAWSRGRKAETQYF,TGTGCCTGGAGTCGAGGTCGTAAGGCAGAGACCCAGTACTTC
TRBJ2-3,.,TRBV7-2,TRBD2,CASSFSSGRGDTQYF,TGTGCCAGCAGCTTCTCTAGCGGGAGGGGGGATACGCAGTATTTT
TRBJ1-3,.,TRBV18,.,CASSPGLRNTIYF,TGTGCCAGCTCACCCGGTCTCAGAAACACCATATATTTT
TRBJ1-2,.,TRBV5-6,.,CASSPGRTDNYGYTF,TGTGCCAGCAGCCCCGGGAGAACAGACAACTATGGCTACACCTTC
TRBJ2-1,.,TRBV9,TRBD2,CASSVDLLAGEVEQFF,TGTGCCAGCAGCGTAGATTTGTTAGCGGGGGAGGTTGAGCAGTTCTTC
TRBJ2-5,.,TRBV30,TRBD2,CAWNSGSFQETQYF,TGTGCCTGGAATAGCGGGAGTTTCCAAGAGACCCAGTACTTC
TRBJ1-2,once,TRBV28,.,CASSFDTYGYTF,TGTGCCAGCAGTTTTGACACCTATGGCTACACCTTC
TRBJ2-7,.,TRBV7-2,.,CASSLAMSSYEQYF,TGTGCCAGCAGCTTAGCGATGAGCTCCTACGAGCAGTACTTC
TRBJ1-2,.,TRBV4-3,TRBD1,CASSQDLRQGGYGYTF,TGCGCCAGCAGCCAAGATCTCCGACAGGGAGGCTATGGCTACACCTTC
TRBJ1-2,.,TRBV2,.,CASRSTDSGYGYTF,TGTGCCAGCAGGAGTACGGACAGCGGCTATGGCTACACCTTC
TRBJ1-6,.,TRBV5-1,.,CASSLVQGGGSPLHF,TGCGCCAGCAGCTTGGTTCAGGGAGGAGGGTCACCCCTCCACTTT
TRBJ2-3,.,TRBV12-3/TRBV12-4,TRBD2,CASSVTGGTQYF,TGTGCCAGCAGTGTAACGGGGGGTACGCAGTATTTT
TRBJ1-2,.,TRBV5-1,.,CASSVDRNYGYTF,TGCGCCAGCAGCGTAGACAGGAACTATGGCTACACCTTC
TRBJ2-4,.,TRBV4-1,TRBD1,CASSLGDRNIQYF,TGCGCCAGCAGCCTAGGGGACAGAAACATTCAGTACTTC
TRBJ2-7,once,TRBV5-6,.,CASSLLTDNYEQYF,TGTGCCAGCAGCTTGTTGACAGATAACTACGAGCAGTACTTC
TRBJ2-1,.,TRBV11-1,TRBD2,CASTLGGVKQFF,TGTGCCAGCACCCTCGGGGGGGTTAAGCAGTTCTTC
TRBJ2-5,.,TRBV4-2,TRBD2,CASSQGMQRDQETQYF,TGTGCCAGCAGCCAAGGGATGCAGCGGGATCAAGAGACCCAGTACTTC
TRBJ2-1,.,TRBV19,.,CASSNERAYNEQFF,TGTGCCAGTAGTAACGAGCGGGCCTACAATGAGCAGTTCTTC
TRBJ1-1,.,TRBV19,TRBD1,CASNLGQGSSGTEAFF,TGTGCCAGTAATTTGGGACAGGGTAGTAGTGGCACTGAAGCTTTCTTT
TRBJ2-7,once,TRBV3-1/TRBV3-2,TRBD2,CASSQDSAGAGEQYF,TGTGCCAGCAGCCAAGATTCGGCGGGAGCGGGGGAGCAGTACTTC
TRBJ2-2,.,TRBV5-1,.,CASSLALASENTGELFF,TGCGCCAGCAGCTTGGCCTTAGCGAGCGAGAACACCGGGGAGCTGTTTTTT
TRBJ2-1,.,TRBV28,TRBD2,CASSTTSGRGGEQFF,TGTGCCAGCAGTACGACTAGCGGGAGGGGGGGTGAGCAGTTCTTC
TRBJ2-3,once,TRBV19,.,CASSERLDTQYF,TGTGCCAGTAGTGAGCGCCTCGATACGCAGTATTTT
TRBJ2-5,.,TRBV5-6,.,CASSQPGSEQETQYF,TGTGCCAGCAGCCAGCCGGGGAGCGAGCAGGAGACCCAGTACTTC
TRBJ2-1,.,TRBV30,.,CAWSGPPRVFEQFF,TGTGCCTGGAGTGGACCTCCACGGGTTTTCGAGCAGTTCTTC
TRBJ2-3,.,TRBV18,.,CASSPAIFDSTDTQYF,TGTGCCAGCTCACCGGCCATTTTCGATAGCACAGATACGCAGTATTTT
TRBJ1-1,once,TRBV6-6,.,CASSYSSGSLNTEAFF,TGTGCCAGCAGTTACTCCTCAGGTTCGCTGAACACTGAAGCTTTCTTT
TRBJ1-2,.,TRBV5-1,TRBD1,CASSSGQGARGYTF,TGCGCCAGCAGCTCGGGACAGGGGGCGCGAGGCTACACCTTC
TRBJ2-7,.,TRBV5-6,.,CASSLQEKQYF,TGTGCCAGCAGCTTACAGGAGAAGCAGTACTTC
TRBJ2-6,.,TRBV21-1,.,CASKAGFSGANVLTF,TGTGCCAGCAAGGCGGGGTTCTCTGGGGCCAACGTCCTGACTTTC
TRBJ2-7,.,TRBV28,.,CASSSLGTPPYEQYF,TGTGCCAGCAGTTCTTTGGGGACTCCTCCCTACGAGCAGTACTTC
TRBJ2-7,.,TRBV5-6,.,CASSLAGQSYEQYF,TGTGCCAGCAGCTTGGCAGGACAGTCCTACGAGCAGTACTTC
TRBJ1-5,.,TRBV2,.,CASSVEGNQPQHF,TGTGCCAGCAGTGTGGAGGGAAATCAGCCCCAGCATTTT
TRBJ1-6,few,TRBV6-5,TRBD1,CASSDRDRNSPLHF,TGTGCCAGCAGCGACCGGGACAGGAATTCACCCCTCCACTTT